Following are 18 T cell receptor beta chains from one sample sequenced in a study of CD8+ T cells in alopecia areata. Following RNA extraction, reverse transcription yielded cDNA that acted as the sequencing template. Assay: immunoSEQ multiplex PCR; the TCRdb copy retains only in-frame clones and omits some. The sample shows 150,000 to 200,000 clones, about 61% of them seen only once. The treatment: oral pan-JAK inhibitor, 5-10 mg twice daily. Sequenced material: CD4+ T cells sorted from blood, taken at approximately week 61, from a patient treated with tofacitinib. The receptors come from a human donor with alopecia areata.

The J gene is TRBJ2-3, the V gene TRBV2; unclear D gene. Trimming took off 2 bases at V and 4 bases at J, with 10 bases between the two ends. The CDR3 is made up of 14 amino acids. The germline gives CDR1 SNHLY, CDR2 FYNNEI. This chain's CDR3 is CASSELTLPDTQYF. CDR3 in DNA: TGTGCCAGCAGTGAACTTACCCTACCAGATACGCAGTATTTT.

The chain uses TRBV30 and TRBJ2-7; D gene ambiguous. Trimming left V 3 bases short and J 0 bases short, with 15 bases between. This CDR3 is 15 amino acids long. Germline V gives CDR1 GTSNPN, CDR2 SVGIG (reference sequence). The CDR3 nucleotides are TGTGCCTGGAGCACCCCGGACGGAAGCTCCTACGAGCAGTACTTC. Its translation: CAWSTPDGSSYEQYF. The full variable domain, its missing parts supplied by reference TRBV30 and TRBJ2-7, is SQTIHQWPATLVQPVGSPLSLECTVEGTSNPNLYWYRQAAGRGLQLLFYSVGIGQISSEVPQNLSASRPQDRQFILSSKKLLLSDSGFYLCAWSTPDGSSYEQYFGPGTRLTVT.

The chain links TRBV5-1 to TRBJ2-5; TRBD2 matches 11 bases. CDR1 is SGHRS, CDR2 YFSETQ, per germline. The CDR3 runs to 16 residues. With 4 bases clipped from V and 4 bases from J, the junction kept 9 bases outside the gene matches. As DNA, the CDR3 is TGCGCCAGCAGCACTGAACCCGGGACTAGCGGAGAGACCCAGTACTTC. It codes for CASSTEPGTSGETQYF.

V usage is TRBV5-1 and J usage is TRBJ1-1, with D unclear. Per the germline V gene, CDR1 is SGHRS and CDR2 is YFSETQ. V was pared by 3 bases and J by 3 bases, with 12 bases between. This CDR3 has 14 amino acids. The CDR3: CASSSPPTDTEAFF. The CDR3 nucleotides read TGCGCCAGCAGCTCCCCCCCCACAGACACTGAAGCTTTCTTT.

V usage is TRBV5-1 and J usage is TRBJ2-7; weak D call: TRBD2 (6 bases). The germline V gene has CDR1 SGHRS and CDR2 YFSETQ. The CDR3 is 12 residues long. The V end was cut by 4 bases, the J end by 6 bases, with 11 bases between. CDR3 DNA sequence: TGCGCCAGCAGCCCGGACTATGTCGAGCAGTACTTC. Amino acid sequence: CASSPDYVEQYF.

The J gene is TRBJ2-7, the V gene TRBV29-1; TRBD1 agrees at 9 bases. V was pared by 3 bases and J by 1 base, with 4 bases of the junction left unmatched. The germline V gene has CDR1 SQVTM and CDR2 ANQGSEA. The CDR3 is made up of 14 amino acids. CDR3 DNA sequence: TGCAGCGTTGAGGGGGGACAGGGTTCCTACGAGCAGTACTTC. Its protein product is CSVEGGQGSYEQYF.

The sample holds a few counts of this clone. A read error may produce the germline difference seen at one junction end. The rearrangement joins TRBV7-9 to TRBJ2-7; a possible D gene is TRBD1 (5 bases). The CDR3 consists of 13 residues. In germline, CDR1 is SEHNR, CDR2 FQNEAQ (reference sequence). CDR3 amino acids: CASSLGDSYEQYF. The CDR3 DNA sequence: TGTGCCAGCAGTTTAGGGGACTCCTACGAGCAGTACTTC.

This clone has at least ten counts. The CDR3 coding sequence is TGTGCCAGCAGCTCCCCGAGGGGGGGAGTCGACTATGGCTACACCTTC. Its translation: CASSSPRGGVDYGYTF. This rearrangement joins TRBV7-2 to TRBJ1-2, with D perhaps matching TRBD1 (6 bases). Germline V gives CDR1 SGHTA, CDR2 FQGNSA. Trimming took off 4 bases at V and 3 bases at J, with 18 bases between the two ends. The CDR3 is 16 amino acids.

V gene TRBV25-1 combines with J gene TRBJ1-2; D is perhaps TRBD1 (6 bases). V lost 4 bases, J lost 8 bases, and 8 bases lay in between. CDR1 and CDR2 from the germline V gene are MGHDK and SYGVNS. This CDR3 has 11 amino acids. The CDR3 bases are TGTGCCAGCAGTGGTGGACAGGGCTACACCTTC. It encodes CASSGGQGYTF.

This chain uses TRBV5-1 with TRBJ2-7; 11 nucleotides align to TRBD1. Unmatched junction bases numbered 2, after V lost 0 bases and J lost 3 bases. The CDR3 spans 15 residues. Germline CDR1 reads SGHRS; CDR2 reads YFSETQ. CDR3 region: CASSLVGTGGYEQYF. CDR3 sequence (DNA): TGCGCCAGCAGCTTGGTAGGGACAGGGGGCTACGAGCAGTACTTC.

This sequence joins TRBV5-6 and TRBJ2-3; no reliable D call. Germline CDR1 SGHDT, CDR2 YYEEEE. V lost 4 bases and J 7 bases, leaving 10 bases between the germline ends. The CDR3 loop spans 12 amino acids. The CDR3 here is CASSPNRYTQYF. CDR3 nucleotides: TGTGCCAGCAGCCCAAATAGATATACGCAGTATTTT.

This clone was observed once. The chain links TRBV6-5 to TRBJ1-2, with 8 bases that match TRBD1. The J segment lost 6 bases and the V segment lost 0 bases, leaving 3 bases of the junction unmatched. Germline V gene lookup returns CDR1 MNHEY and CDR2 SVGAGI. The CDR3 spans 14 residues. The CDR3 region has the DNA TGTGCCAGCAGTTACTCGAACAGGGGGAATGGCTACACCTTC. Amino acids: CASSYSNRGNGYTF.

The rearrangement links TRBV7-7 to TRBJ2-5, with 9 positions matching TRBD1. With 4 bases clipped from V and 5 bases from J, the junction kept 5 bases outside the gene matches. CDR1 is SSHAT and CDR2 is FNYEAQ in the germline V gene (reference sequence). This CDR3 is built from 14 residues. The chain's CDR3 is CASSSQGARETQYF. CDR3 DNA sequence: TGTGCCAGCAGCTCACAGGGGGCTCGGGAGACCCAGTACTTC.

V is TRBV2 and J is TRBJ1-2; the match to TRBD1 covers 8 bases. J lost 4 bases, V lost 7 bases, and 11 bases had no gene match. This CDR3 comprises 15 residues. CDR1 is SNHLY and CDR2 is FYNNEI in the germline V gene. The CDR3 bases are TGTGCCAGCAAACAGGGGGTGCTTTGGGTCTATGGCTACACCTTC. Its protein is CASKQGVLWVYGYTF. The full variable domain, its missing parts supplied by reference TRBV2 and TRBJ1-2, is EPEVTQTPSHQVTQMGQEVILRCVPISNHLYFYWYRQILGQKVEFLVSFYNNEISEKSEIFDDQFSVERPDGSNFTLKIRSTKLEDSAMYFCASKQGVLWVYGYTFGSGTRLTVV.

The chain links TRBV4-2 to TRBJ1-1, with 9 bases matching TRBD1. The CDR3 is 16 residues long. Germline loops: CDR1 LGHNA, CDR2 YNFKEQ. V lost 3 bases and J lost 0; bases outside the gene matches: 5. CDR3 bases: TGTGCCAGCAGCCATCCGGGACAGGGCATGAACACTGAAGCTTTCTTT. Its translation is CASSHPGQGMNTEAFF.

The chain recombines TRBV14 with TRBJ2-4, with D perhaps matching TRBD1 (5 bases). The germline V gene has CDR1 SGHDN and CDR2 FVKESK. Trimming took 0 bases from V and 8 from J, leaving 11 bases between them. The CDR3 is 14 amino acids. The CDR3, as DNA: TGTGCCAGCAGCCAAGAATCAGGGTCCCACATTCAGTACTTC. It specifies CASSQESGSHIQYF. The variable domain in full, completed from reference TRBV14 and TRBJ2-4, reads EAGVTQFPSHSVIEKGQTVTLRCDPISGHDNLYWYRRVMGKEIKFLLHFVKESKQDESGMPNNRFLAERTGGTYSTLKVQPAELEDSGVYFCASSQESGSHIQYFGAGTRLSVL.

In its sample, this clone was seen a few times. The chain couples TRBV4-2 to TRBJ2-7; 9 bases fit TRBD1. With 1 base clipped from V and 3 bases from J, the junction kept 7 bases outside the gene matches. Per the germline V gene, CDR1 is LGHNA and CDR2 is YNFKEQ. This CDR3 is 16 amino acids long. The CDR3 region has the DNA TGTGCCAGCAGCCAAGCCCCGGGACAGGGAAACTACGAGCAGTACTTC. Encoded protein: CASSQAPGQGNYEQYF.

J is TRBJ1-6 and V is TRBV6-5; a weak D match, TRBD1 (6 bases). Trimming pared 5 bases from V and 7 bases from J, leaving 12 bases between. CDR1 is MNHEY and CDR2 is SVGAGI in the germline V gene. The CDR3 length is 14 residues. CDR3 amino acids: CASSRQAPNSPLHF. As DNA, the CDR3 is TGTGCCAGCAGTCGACAGGCACCGAATTCACCCCTCCACTTT.